This T cell receptor beta chain stems from a study of T-cell memory formation after mild COVID-19. This clonotype was seen only a few times. TCRdb re-called the 5' RACE reads with MiXCR, one entry per CDR3 protein. The sample includes 400,000 to 450,000 distinct CDR3 sequences, approximately 19% seen only once; the top ten take about 22%. The CDR3 length is 14 residues. The germline V gene encodes CDR1 SEHNR and CDR2 FQNEAQ (reference sequence). The ends were cut back, 5 bases at V and 5 bases at J, with 16 bases in the middle. The receptor was derived from a man in his late teens or twenties who had mild COVID-19 (a few samples of this study predate the infection). Cell type and time point are not known. Material: PBMCs or a T cell subset sorted from them (not recorded which). The rearrangement joins TRBV7-9 to TRBJ2-7, with D possibly matching TRBD2 (7 bases). The CDR3 loop is CASSPRGGGDEQYV. The CDR3 coding sequence is TGTGCCAGCAGCCCCCGTGGGGGGGGCGACGAGCAGTACGTC.